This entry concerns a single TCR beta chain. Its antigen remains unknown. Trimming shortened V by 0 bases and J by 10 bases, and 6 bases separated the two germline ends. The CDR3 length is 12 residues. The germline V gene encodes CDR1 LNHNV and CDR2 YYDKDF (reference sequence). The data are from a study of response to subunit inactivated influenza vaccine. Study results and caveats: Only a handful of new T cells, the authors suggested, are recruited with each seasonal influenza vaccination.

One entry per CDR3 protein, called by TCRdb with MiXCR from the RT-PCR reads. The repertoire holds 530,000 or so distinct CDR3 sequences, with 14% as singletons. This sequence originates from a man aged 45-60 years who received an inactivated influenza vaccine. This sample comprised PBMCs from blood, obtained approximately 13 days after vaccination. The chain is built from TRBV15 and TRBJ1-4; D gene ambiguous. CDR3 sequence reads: CATSRDVGKLFF. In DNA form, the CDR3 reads TGTGCCACCAGCAGAGACGTGGGAAAACTGTTTTTT.